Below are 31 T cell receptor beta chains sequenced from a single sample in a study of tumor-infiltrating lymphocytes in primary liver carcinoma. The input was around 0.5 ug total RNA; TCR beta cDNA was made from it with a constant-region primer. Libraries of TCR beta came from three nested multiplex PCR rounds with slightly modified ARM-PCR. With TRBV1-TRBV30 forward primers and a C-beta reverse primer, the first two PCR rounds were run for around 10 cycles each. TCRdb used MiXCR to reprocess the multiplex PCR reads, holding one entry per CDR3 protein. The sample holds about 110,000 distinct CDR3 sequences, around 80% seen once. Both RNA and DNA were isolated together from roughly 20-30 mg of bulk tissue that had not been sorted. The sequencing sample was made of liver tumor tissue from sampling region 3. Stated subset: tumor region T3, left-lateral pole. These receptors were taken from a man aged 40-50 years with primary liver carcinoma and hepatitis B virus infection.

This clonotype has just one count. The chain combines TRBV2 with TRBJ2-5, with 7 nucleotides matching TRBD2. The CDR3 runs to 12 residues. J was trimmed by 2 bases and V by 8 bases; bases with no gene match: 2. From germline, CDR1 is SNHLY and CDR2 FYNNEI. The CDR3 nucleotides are TGTGCCAGCGGGACTATACAAGAGACCCAGTACTTC. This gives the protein CASGTIQETQYF.

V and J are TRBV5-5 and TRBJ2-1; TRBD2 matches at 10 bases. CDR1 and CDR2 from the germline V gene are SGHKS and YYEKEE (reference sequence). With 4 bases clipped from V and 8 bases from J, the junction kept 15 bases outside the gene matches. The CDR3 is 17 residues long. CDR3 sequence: CASSRSLGLAGEDEQFF. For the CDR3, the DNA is TGTGCCAGCAGCCGGTCGCTAGGCCTAGCGGGAGAAGATGAGCAGTTCTTC.

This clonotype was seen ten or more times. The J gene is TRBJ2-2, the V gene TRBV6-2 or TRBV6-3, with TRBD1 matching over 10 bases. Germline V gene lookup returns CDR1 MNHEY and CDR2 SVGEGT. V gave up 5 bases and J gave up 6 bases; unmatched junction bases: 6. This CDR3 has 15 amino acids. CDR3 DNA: TGTGCCAGCAGTCCGGGGGACAGGGGCGCCGGGGAGCTGTTTTTT. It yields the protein CASSPGDRGAGELFF.

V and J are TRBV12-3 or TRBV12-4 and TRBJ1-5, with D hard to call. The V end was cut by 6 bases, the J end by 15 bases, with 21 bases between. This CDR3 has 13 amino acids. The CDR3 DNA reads TGTGCCAGCAGCCTCTTAGATGATCAGTCCCGGCATTTT. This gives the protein CASSLLDDQSRHF.

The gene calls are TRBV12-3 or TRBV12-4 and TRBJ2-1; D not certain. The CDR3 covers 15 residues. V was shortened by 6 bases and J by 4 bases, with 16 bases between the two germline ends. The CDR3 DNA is TGTGCCAGCAGGGGATCGGAACAGCCATACAATGAGCAGTTCTTC. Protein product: CASRGSEQPYNEQFF.

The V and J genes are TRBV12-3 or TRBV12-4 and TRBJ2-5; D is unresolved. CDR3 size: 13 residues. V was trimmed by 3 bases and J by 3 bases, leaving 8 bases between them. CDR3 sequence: CASSLVREETQYF. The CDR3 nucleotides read TGTGCCAGCAGTTTGGTCCGGGAAGAGACCCAGTACTTC.

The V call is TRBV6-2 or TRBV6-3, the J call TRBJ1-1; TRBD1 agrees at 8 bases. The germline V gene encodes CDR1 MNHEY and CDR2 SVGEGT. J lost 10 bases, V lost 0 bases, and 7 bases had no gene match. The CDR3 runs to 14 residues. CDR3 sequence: CASSYSIGQGTAFF. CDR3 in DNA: TGTGCCAGCAGTTACTCGATTGGACAGGGTACAGCTTTCTTT.

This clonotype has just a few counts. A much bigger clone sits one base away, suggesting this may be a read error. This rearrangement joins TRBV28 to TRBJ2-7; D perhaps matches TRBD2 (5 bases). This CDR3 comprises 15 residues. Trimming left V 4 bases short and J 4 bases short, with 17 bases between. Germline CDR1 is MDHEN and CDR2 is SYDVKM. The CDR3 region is CASSSPASSKYEQYF. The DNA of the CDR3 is TGTGCCAGCAGTTCCCCCGCTAGCAGTAAATACGAGCAGTACTTC.

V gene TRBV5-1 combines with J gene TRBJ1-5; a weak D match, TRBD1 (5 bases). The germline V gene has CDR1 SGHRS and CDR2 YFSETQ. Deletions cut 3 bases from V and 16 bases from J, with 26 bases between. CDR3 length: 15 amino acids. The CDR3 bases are TGCGCCAGCAGCTCGGGGGGGACTAGCAATCAGCCACAACATTTT. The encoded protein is CASSSGGTSNQPQHF.

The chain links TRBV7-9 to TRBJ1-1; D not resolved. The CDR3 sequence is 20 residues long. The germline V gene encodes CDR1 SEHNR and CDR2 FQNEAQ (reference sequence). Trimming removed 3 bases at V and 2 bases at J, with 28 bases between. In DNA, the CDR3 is TGTGCCAGCAGCTTTACAGAGCCTCGGGCTAGTCAGAGATGTAACACTGAAGCTTTCTTT. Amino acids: CASSFTEPRASQRCNTEAFF.

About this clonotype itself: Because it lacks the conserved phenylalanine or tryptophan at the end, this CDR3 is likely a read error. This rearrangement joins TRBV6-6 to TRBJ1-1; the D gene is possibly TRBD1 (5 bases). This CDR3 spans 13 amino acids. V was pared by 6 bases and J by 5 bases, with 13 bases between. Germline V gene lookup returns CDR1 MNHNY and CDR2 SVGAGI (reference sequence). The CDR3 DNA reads TGTGCCAGCAGCTCATGGGGGACTACTGAAGCTTTCTCT. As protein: CASSSWGTTEAFS.

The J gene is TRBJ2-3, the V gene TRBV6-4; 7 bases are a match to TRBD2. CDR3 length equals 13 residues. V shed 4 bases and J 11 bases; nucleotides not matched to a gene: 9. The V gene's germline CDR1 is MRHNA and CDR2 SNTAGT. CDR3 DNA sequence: TGTGCCAGCAGTGCGGGAGGCACAGGTAGGCAGTATTTT. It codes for CASSAGGTGRQYF.

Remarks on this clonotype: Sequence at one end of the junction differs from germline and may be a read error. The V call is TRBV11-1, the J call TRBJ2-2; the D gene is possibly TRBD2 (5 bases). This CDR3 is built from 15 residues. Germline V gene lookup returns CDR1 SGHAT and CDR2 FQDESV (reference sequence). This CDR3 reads CVSSYTEPFSGELFF. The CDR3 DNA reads TGTGTCAGCAGCTATACAGAACCTTTCTCCGGGGAGCTGTTCTTT. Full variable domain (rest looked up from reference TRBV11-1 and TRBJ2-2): EAEVAQSPRYKITEKSQAVAFWCDPISGHATLYWYRQILGQGPELLVQFQDESVVDDSQLPKDRFSAERLKGVDSTLKIQPAELGDSAMYLCVSSYTEPFSGELFFGEGSRLTVL.

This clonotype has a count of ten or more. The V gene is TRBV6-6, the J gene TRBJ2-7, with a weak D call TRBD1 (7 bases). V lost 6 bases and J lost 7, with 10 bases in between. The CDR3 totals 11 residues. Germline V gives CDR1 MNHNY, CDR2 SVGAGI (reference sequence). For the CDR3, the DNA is TGTGCCAGCAGCCAGGGGGGTGAGCAGTACTTC. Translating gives CASSQGGEQYF.

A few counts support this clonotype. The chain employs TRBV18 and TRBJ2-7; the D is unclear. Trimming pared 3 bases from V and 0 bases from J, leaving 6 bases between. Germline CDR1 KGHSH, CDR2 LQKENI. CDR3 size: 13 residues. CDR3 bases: TGTGCCAGCTCACCTGACAACTCCTACGAGCAGTACTTC. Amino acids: CASSPDNSYEQYF.

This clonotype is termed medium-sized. CDR3 sequence reads: CSAQQGARTEAFF. The CDR3 bases are TGCAGCGCCCAACAGGGGGCGAGAACTGAAGCTTTCTTT. This chain connects TRBV29-1 to TRBJ1-1; TRBD1 matches 9 bases. The CDR3 loop spans 13 amino acids. The germline gives CDR1 SQVTM, CDR2 ANQGSEA. Losses at the gene ends were 7 bases for V and 5 bases for J; bases not matched to a gene: 8.

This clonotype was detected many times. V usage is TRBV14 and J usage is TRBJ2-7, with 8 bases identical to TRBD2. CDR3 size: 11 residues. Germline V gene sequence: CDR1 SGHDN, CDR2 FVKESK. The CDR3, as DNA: TGTCCCGAGGTAGCGGGAAACGAGCAGTACTTC. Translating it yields CPEVAGNEQYF.

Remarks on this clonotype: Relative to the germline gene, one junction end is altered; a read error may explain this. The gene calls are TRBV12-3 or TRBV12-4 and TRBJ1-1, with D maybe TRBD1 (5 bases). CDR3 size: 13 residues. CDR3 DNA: TGTGCTAGCAGCAACATTGAAGGGACTGGAGCTTTCTTT. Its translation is CASSNIEGTGAFF.

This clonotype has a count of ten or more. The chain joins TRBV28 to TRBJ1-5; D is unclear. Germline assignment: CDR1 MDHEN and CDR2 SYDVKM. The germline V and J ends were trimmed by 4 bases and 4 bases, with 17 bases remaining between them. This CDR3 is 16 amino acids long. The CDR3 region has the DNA TGTGCCAGCAGTTATAGCCCCAATTTATCAAATCAGCCCCAGCATTTT. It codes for CASSYSPNLSNQPQHF.

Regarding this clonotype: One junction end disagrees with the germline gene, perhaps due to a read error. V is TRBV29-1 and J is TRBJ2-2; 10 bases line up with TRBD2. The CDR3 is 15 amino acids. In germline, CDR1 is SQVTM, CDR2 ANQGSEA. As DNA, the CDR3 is TGCAGCGTCGGGACTAGCGCGGCGATCACCGAGGAGCTGTTTTTT. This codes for CSVGTSAAITEELFF.

CDR3 sequence reads: CATQLPRSGTNVLTF. The DNA for the CDR3 is TGTGCCACCCAGCTGCCGCGCTCAGGGACCAACGTCCTGACTTTC. The V and J genes are TRBV11-2 and TRBJ2-6; perhaps TRBD1 as D (5 bases). The CDR3 runs to 15 residues. Germline CDR1 is SGHAT and CDR2 is FQNNGV. Trimming stripped 10 bases from V and 8 bases from J, with 21 bases between. The variable domain in full, completed from reference TRBV11-2 and TRBJ2-6, reads EAGVAQSPRYKIIEKRQSVAFWCNPISGHATLYWYQQILGQGPKLLIQFQNNGVVDDSQLPKDRFSAERLKGVDSTLKIQPAKLEDSAVYLCATQLPRSGTNVLTFGAGSRLTVL.

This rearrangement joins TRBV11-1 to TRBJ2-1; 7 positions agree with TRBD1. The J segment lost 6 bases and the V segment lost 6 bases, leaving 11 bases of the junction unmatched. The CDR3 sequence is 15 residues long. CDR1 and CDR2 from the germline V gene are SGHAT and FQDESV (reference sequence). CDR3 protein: CASSPTGVLGNEQFF. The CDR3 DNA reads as TGTGCCAGCAGTCCCACAGGGGTTCTTGGCAATGAGCAGTTCTTC.

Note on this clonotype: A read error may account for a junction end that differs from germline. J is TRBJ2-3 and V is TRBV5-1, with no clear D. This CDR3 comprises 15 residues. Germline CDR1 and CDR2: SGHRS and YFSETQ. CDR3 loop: CANSPAMADLDTQYF. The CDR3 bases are TGCGCCAACAGCCCGGCGATGGCTGACCTAGATACGCAGTATTTT.

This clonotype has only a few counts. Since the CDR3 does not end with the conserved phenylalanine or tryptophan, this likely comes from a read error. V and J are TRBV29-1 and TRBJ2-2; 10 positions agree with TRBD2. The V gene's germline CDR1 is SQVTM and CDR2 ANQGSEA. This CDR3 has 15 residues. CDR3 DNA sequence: TGTAGCGTTGGGACTAGCGCGGCGAACACTGGGGAGCTGTTTTAT. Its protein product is CSVGTSAANTGELFY.

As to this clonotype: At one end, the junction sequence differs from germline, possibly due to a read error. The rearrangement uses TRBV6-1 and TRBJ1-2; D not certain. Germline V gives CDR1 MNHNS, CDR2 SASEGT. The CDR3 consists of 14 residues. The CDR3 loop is CTSTTVPRIYGYTF. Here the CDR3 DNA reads TGTACCAGCACCACGGTCCCTCGGATCTATGGCTACACCTTC.

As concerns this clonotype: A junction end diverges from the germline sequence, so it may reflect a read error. This CDR3 is CANTQISYEQYF. For the CDR3, the DNA is TGTGCCAACACGCAGATATCCTACGAGCAGTATTTC. V is TRBV6-1 and J is TRBJ2-7; D unresolved. The CDR3 covers 12 residues. The germline gives CDR1 MNHNS, CDR2 SASEGT.

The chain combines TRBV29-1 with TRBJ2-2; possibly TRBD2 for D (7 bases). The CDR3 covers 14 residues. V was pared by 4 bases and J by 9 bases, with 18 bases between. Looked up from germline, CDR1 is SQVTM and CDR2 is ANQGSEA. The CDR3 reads CSVALGGDARELFF. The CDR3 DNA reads TGCAGCGTTGCTCTAGGGGGGGATGCCCGGGAGCTGTTTTTT.

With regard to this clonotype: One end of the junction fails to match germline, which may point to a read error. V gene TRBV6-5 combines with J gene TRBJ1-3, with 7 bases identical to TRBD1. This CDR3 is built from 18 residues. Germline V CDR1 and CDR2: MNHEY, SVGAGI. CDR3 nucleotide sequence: TGTGCCAGCAGTCACGGTCCGAGGACAGGTATCGCTGGAAACACCGTATATTTT. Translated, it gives CASSHGPRTGIAGNTVYF.

Here the CDR3 reads CVNSRIGGGGQPQHF. The CDR3 DNA is TGTGTCAACAGCCGTATCGGGGGAGGAGGTCAGCCTCAACATTTT. The chain has TRBV7-9 and TRBJ1-5; D is perhaps TRBD1 (5 bases). This CDR3 is built from 15 residues. CDR1 is SEHNR and CDR2 is FQNEAQ in the germline V gene (reference sequence). Complete variable domain (other parts from reference TRBV7-9 and TRBJ1-5): DTGVSQNPRHKITKRGQNVTFRCDPISEHNRLYWYRQTLGQGPEFLTYFQNEAQLEKSRLLSDRFSAERPKGSFSTLEIQRTEQGDSAMYLCVNSRIGGGGQPQHFGDGTRLSIL.

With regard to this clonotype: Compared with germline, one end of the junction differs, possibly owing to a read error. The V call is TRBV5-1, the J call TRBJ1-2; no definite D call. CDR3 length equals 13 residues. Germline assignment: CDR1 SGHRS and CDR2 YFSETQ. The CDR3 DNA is TGCGCCAGAAGCTTGGGTCTATTGAGGGGCTACACCTTC. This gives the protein CARSLGLLRGYTF.

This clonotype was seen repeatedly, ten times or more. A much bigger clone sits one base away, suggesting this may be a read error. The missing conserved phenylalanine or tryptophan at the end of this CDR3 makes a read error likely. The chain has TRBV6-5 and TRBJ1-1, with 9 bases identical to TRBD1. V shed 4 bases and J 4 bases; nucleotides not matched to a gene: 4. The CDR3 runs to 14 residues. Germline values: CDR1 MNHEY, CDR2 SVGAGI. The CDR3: CASSSRDRVTEAFL. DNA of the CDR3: TGTGCCAGCAGTTCGCGGGACAGGGTCACTGAAGCTTTCCTT.